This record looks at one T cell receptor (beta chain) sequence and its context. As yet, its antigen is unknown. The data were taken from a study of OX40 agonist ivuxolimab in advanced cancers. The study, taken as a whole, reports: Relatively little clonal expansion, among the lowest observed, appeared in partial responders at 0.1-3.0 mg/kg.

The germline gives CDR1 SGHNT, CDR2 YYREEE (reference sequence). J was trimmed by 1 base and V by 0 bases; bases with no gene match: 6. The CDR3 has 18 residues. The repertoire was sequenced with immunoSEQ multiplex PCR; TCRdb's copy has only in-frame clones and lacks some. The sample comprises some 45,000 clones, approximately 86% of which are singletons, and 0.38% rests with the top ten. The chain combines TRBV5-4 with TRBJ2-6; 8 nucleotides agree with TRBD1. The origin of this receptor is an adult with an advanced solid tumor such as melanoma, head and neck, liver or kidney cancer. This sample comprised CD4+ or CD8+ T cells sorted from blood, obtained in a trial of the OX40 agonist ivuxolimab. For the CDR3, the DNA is TGTGCCAGCAGCTTGGGCAGGGGGCAAACATCTGGGGCCAACGTCCTGACTTTC. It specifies CASSLGRGQTSGANVLTF.